This entry describes one T cell receptor (beta chain). The data are from a study of blood T cell repertoires in COVID-19. Trimming at V came to 11 bases and at J to 5 bases, leaving 4 bases not matched to a gene. Germline V gene sequence: CDR1 MNHEY, CDR2 SVGAGI. CDR3 length equals 11 residues. Clones were sequenced by immunoSEQ multiplex PCR, and TCRdb holds only the in-frame ones, with some missing. The table includes 160,000 or so clones, around 83% detected once. The V and J genes are TRBV6-5 and TRBJ2-7; 9 bases match TRBD1. Sequenced input: peripheral blood. This TCR was recovered from a man aged 35-49 years with acute or convalescent COVID-19. The CDR3 sequence: CAGGTGHEQYF. In nucleotides, the CDR3 is TGTGCCGGGGGGACAGGGCACGAGCAGTACTTC.